A single sample gave rise to the 16 T cell receptor beta chains below, sequenced in a study of OX40 agonist ivuxolimab in advanced cancers. Clones were sequenced by immunoSEQ multiplex PCR, and TCRdb holds only the in-frame ones, with some missing. Altogether roughly 60,000 clones are present, 75% to 90% being singletons, with the ten largest covering 14%. The material sequenced was CD4+ or CD8+ T cells sorted from blood, taken in a trial of the OX40 agonist ivuxolimab. The receptors shown here come from an adult with an advanced solid tumor such as melanoma, head and neck, liver or kidney cancer.

This sequence joins TRBV7-6 and TRBJ2-1, with 8 bases that match TRBD2. V shed 4 bases, J shed 4 bases, and the junction held 15 bases outside the gene matches. CDR3 size: 18 residues. Per germline, CDR1 SGHVS and CDR2 FNYEAQ. Here the CDR3 reads CASSSGGAGGAVYNEQFF. The CDR3 DNA is TGTGCCAGCAGCTCCGGAGGGGCCGGGGGGGCCGTATACAATGAGCAGTTCTTC. Full variable domain (outside the CDR3, taken from reference TRBV7-6 and TRBJ2-1): GAGVSQSPRYKVTKRGQDVALRCDPISGHVSLYWYRQALGQGPEFLTYFNYEAQQDKSGLPNDRFSAERPEGSISTLTIQRTEQRDSAMYRCASSSGGAGGAVYNEQFFGPGTRLTVL.

A few counts support this clone. The chain links TRBV30 to TRBJ1-1; no firm D call. The CDR3 runs 14 residues. Trimming took off 2 bases at V and 0 bases at J, with 10 bases between the two ends. Germline V gene sequence: CDR1 GTSNPN, CDR2 SVGIG (reference sequence). CDR3 residues: CAWSMGRLNTEAFF. As DNA, the CDR3 is TGTGCCTGGAGTATGGGTCGTTTGAACACTGAAGCTTTCTTT.

The chain uses TRBV19 and TRBJ2-2; 8 bases line up with TRBD1. Per the germline V gene, CDR1 is LNHDA and CDR2 is SQIVND (reference sequence). The CDR3 loop spans 15 amino acids. With V trimmed by 3 bases and J by 5 bases, 5 bases remained unmatched. The CDR3 region is CASSMGQGATGELFF. The CDR3 DNA reads TGTGCCAGTAGTATGGGGCAGGGGGCTACCGGGGAGCTGTTTTTT.

The chain couples TRBV27 to TRBJ2-7; a possible D gene is TRBD2 (5 bases). Germline V lookup: CDR1 MNHEY, CDR2 SMNVEV (reference sequence). V dropped 5 bases and J dropped 7 bases, with 15 bases sitting between them. The CDR3 loop spans 13 amino acids. The CDR3 DNA follows: TGTGCCAGCAGTCACGGGATGATGTTAGAGCAGTACTTC. It yields the protein CASSHGMMLEQYF.

This rearrangement joins TRBV13 to TRBJ1-2; 7 positions match TRBD1. V trimming: 3 bases; J trimming: 0 bases; junction bases outside the gene matches: 7. Germline lookup yields CDR1 PRHDT and CDR2 FYEKMQ (reference sequence). The CDR3 is 16 amino acids. The CDR3 region has the DNA TGTGCCAGCAGCTTCAGGACAGGAACATCTAACTATGGCTACACCTTC. As protein: CASSFRTGTSNYGYTF.

The chain has TRBV7-8 and TRBJ2-2; 9 nucleotides align to TRBD2. Germline V gives CDR1 SGHVS, CDR2 FQNEAQ. The CDR3 sequence is 17 residues long. Trimming removed 1 base from V and 5 bases from J; junction bases left unmatched: 8. The CDR3 DNA is TGTGCCAGCAGCTTAGGTCCAGTAGCGGGAGATACCGGGGAGCTGTTTTTT. Its translation is CASSLGPVAGDTGELFF. The entire variable domain, with the rest obtained from reference TRBV7-8 and TRBJ2-2, is as follows: GAGVSQSPRYKVAKRGQDVALRCDPISGHVSLFWYQQALGQGPEFLTYFQNEAQLDKSGLPSDRFFAERPEGSVSTLKIQRTQQEDSAVYLCASSLGPVAGDTGELFFGEGSRLTVL.

V gene TRBV27 combines with J gene TRBJ2-5, with 8 nucleotides matching TRBD2. CDR1 is MNHEY, CDR2 SMNVEV, per germline (reference sequence). This CDR3 has 15 residues. V shed 6 bases, J shed 5 bases, and the junction held 11 bases outside the gene matches. The CDR3 DNA reads as TGTGCCAGCAGACCCAGCGGGAGTGGGATTGAGACCCAGTACTTC. It encodes CASRPSGSGIETQYF.

The chain carries TRBV2 and TRBJ2-5; D ambiguous. The germline gives CDR1 SNHLY, CDR2 FYNNEI. The CDR3 sequence is 10 residues long. Trimming took 10 bases from V and 4 from J, leaving 7 bases between them. The DNA for the CDR3 is TGTGCCACGTTATCAGAGACCCAGTACTTC. Protein product: CATLSETQYF.

This clone was seen once. The chain combines TRBV6-6 with TRBJ1-5; D is perhaps TRBD1 (6 bases). The length of the CDR3 is 15 residues. Germline V gene lookup returns CDR1 MNHNY and CDR2 SVGAGI (reference sequence). V lost 7 bases and J lost 1, with 14 bases in between. The CDR3 sequence: CASTLQGRSNQPQHF. The CDR3 DNA follows: TGTGCCAGCACCCTACAGGGTCGGAGCAATCAGCCCCAGCATTTT.

The chain uses TRBV18 and TRBJ2-2; TRBD2 matches 9 bases. Trimming removed 4 bases from V and 5 bases from J; junction bases left unmatched: 5. This CDR3 is 15 amino acids long. The germline V gene encodes CDR1 KGHSH and CDR2 LQKENI. CDR3 region: CASSRAGGGTGELFF. Written as DNA, the CDR3 is TGTGCCAGCTCACGAGCGGGAGGAGGGACCGGGGAGCTGTTTTTT.

The chain combines TRBV19 with TRBJ2-7, with TRBD1 matching over 12 bases. The germline V gene encodes CDR1 LNHDA and CDR2 SQIVND (reference sequence). Unmatched junction bases numbered 12, after V lost 8 bases and J lost 7 bases. The CDR3 is 15 residues long. DNA for the CDR3: TGTGCCAGTTCCGGAAGGGACAGGGGGCTTGGTGAGCAGTACTTC. It specifies CASSGRDRGLGEQYF.

The chain employs TRBV5-4 and TRBJ2-5, with TRBD1 matching over 9 bases. Germline CDR1 reads SGHNT; CDR2 reads YYREEE (reference sequence). The trim removed 4 bases at V and 2 bases at J, leaving 6 bases unmatched. The CDR3 is 15 amino acids. The CDR3 region has the DNA TGTGCCAGCAGCATACAGGGGGCGCGACAAGAGACCCAGTACTTC. Residues: CASSIQGARQETQYF.

The chain recombines TRBV11-2 with TRBJ1-5, with D uncertain. The germline CDR1 and CDR2 sequences are SGHAT and FQNNGV. V was clipped by 5 bases and J by 0 bases, with 11 bases between them. The CDR3 totals 15 residues. The DNA for the CDR3 is TGTGCCAGCAGCATTGGACTAAATAGCAATCAGCCCCAGCATTTT. This encodes CASSIGLNSNQPQHF.

This sequence joins TRBV13 and TRBJ2-5; 10 positions agree with TRBD2. The CDR3 is 18 residues long. After removal of 0 bases from V and 0 bases from J, the junction contained 7 bases not matched to a gene. CDR1 and CDR2 (germline): PRHDT, FYEKMQ (reference sequence). The CDR3 loop is CASSLGLAGATYQETQYF. The CDR3 DNA follows: TGTGCCAGCAGCTTAGGGCTAGCGGGAGCCACGTACCAAGAGACCCAGTACTTC.

This sequence joins TRBV13 and TRBJ1-2; weak D call: TRBD1 (6 bases). Germline loops: CDR1 PRHDT, CDR2 FYEKMQ (reference sequence). Trimming took 5 bases from V and 6 from J, leaving 19 bases between them. CDR3 length equals 15 residues. The CDR3 sequence: CASSLALTGSNGYTF. The DNA of the CDR3 is TGTGCCAGCAGCCTAGCCCTTACAGGGAGTAATGGCTACACCTTC.

The V gene is TRBV15, the J gene TRBJ1-5; 7 bases agree with TRBD1. Germline CDR1 LNHNV, CDR2 YYDKDF (reference sequence). J gave up 0 bases and V 5 bases, and 16 bases lay outside the gene matches. CDR3 length: 19 amino acids. CDR3 in DNA: TGTGCCACCAGCGCGGGGGGGAGCCAGGGGGGCCCTAGCAATCAGCCCCAGCATTTT. It codes for CATSAGGSQGGPSNQPQHF.